This T cell receptor (beta chain) was recorded in a study of identical twins. General observations from the study: A cross-sectional statistical analysis, not follow-up of the same donors, supported the conclusions. Because invariant MAIT and iNKT cells could be present, zero-insertion analyses could be partly confounded.

The CDR3 loop spans 15 amino acids. The ends lost 3 bases at V and 4 bases at J; junction bases unmatched: 6. The V gene's germline CDR1 is SGHTA and CDR2 FQGNSA. TCRdb used MiXCR to reprocess the 5' RACE reads, holding one entry per CDR3 protein. This sample has about 220,000 distinct CDR3 sequences; about 7.5% occur once, and the top ten carry 1.9%. Healthy Caucasian individuals made up all the donors. This clonotype was seen a handful of times. The antigen remains undetermined. These data were also reused for a study on yellow fever vaccine responses in identical twins.

The sample consisted of memory (CD45RO+) T cells sorted from blood. The receptor's source is a woman under 30 in good health. The gene calls are TRBV7-2 and TRBJ2-1; TRBD2 matches at 7 bases. CDR3 coding DNA: TGTGCCAGCAGCTTGGGGGGGATATCATACAATGAGCAGTTCTTC. It encodes CASSLGGISYNEQFF.